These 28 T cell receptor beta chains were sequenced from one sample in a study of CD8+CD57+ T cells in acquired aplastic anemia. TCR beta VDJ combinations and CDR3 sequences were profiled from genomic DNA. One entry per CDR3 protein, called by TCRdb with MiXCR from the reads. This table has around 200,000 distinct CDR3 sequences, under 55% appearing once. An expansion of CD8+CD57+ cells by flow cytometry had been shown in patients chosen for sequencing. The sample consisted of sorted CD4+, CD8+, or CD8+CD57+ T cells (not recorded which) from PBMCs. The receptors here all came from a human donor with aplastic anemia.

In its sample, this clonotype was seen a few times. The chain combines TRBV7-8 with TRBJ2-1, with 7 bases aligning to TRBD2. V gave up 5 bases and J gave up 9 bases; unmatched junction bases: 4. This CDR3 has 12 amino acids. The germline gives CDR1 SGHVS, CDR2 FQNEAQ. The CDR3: CASSPTGGEQFF. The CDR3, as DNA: TGTGCCAGCAGCCCCACGGGGGGTGAGCAGTTCTTC.

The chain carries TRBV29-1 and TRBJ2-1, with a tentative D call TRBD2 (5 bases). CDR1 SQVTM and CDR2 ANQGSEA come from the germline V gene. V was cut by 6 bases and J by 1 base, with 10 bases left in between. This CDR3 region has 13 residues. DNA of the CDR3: TGCAGCGTAGCTGGAGGTTCCTACAATGAGCAGTTCTTC. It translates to CSVAGGSYNEQFF.

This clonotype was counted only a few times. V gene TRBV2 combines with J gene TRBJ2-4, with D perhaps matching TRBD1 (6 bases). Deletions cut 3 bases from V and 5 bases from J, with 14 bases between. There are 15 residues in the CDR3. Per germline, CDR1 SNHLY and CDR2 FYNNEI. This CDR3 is CASSDQGSRENIQYF. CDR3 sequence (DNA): TGTGCCAGCAGTGATCAGGGGAGTCGGGAAAACATTCAGTACTTC. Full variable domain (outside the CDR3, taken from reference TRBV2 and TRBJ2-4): EPEVTQTPSHQVTQMGQEVILRCVPISNHLYFYWYRQILGQKVEFLVSFYNNEISEKSEIFDDQFSVERPDGSNFTLKIRSTKLEDSAMYFCASSDQGSRENIQYFGAGTRLSVL.

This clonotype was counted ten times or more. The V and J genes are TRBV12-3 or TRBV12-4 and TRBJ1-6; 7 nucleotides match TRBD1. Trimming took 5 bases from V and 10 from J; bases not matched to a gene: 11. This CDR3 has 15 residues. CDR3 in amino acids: CASSPQQGKGSPLHF. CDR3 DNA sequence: TGTGCCAGCAGTCCCCAACAGGGGAAAGGATCACCCCTCCACTTT.

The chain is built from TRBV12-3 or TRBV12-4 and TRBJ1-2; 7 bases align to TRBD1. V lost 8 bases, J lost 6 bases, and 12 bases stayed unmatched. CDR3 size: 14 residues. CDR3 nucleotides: TGTGCCAGCCATCCCCCACCGACAGGGAATGGCTACACCTTC. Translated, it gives CASHPPPTGNGYTF.

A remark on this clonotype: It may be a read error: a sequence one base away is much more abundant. In DNA, the CDR3 is TGTGCCAGCGGCCAAGTCTCAAGTGCGTCGGAAGCTTTCTTT. Residues: CASGQVSSASEAFF. The chain combines TRBV4-2 with TRBJ1-1; D is uncertain. Germline CDR1 LGHNA, CDR2 YNFKEQ. CDR3 length: 14 amino acids.

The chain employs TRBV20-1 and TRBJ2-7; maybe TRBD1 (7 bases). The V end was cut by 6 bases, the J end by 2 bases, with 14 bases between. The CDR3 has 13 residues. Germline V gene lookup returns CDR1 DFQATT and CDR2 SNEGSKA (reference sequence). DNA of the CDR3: TGCAGTGCCCGCCCAGGGGGGACCTACGAGCAGTACTTC. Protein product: CSARPGGTYEQYF.

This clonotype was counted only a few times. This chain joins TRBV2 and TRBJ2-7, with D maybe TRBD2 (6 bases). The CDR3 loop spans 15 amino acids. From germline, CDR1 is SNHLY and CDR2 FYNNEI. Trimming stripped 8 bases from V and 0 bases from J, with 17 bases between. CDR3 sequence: CASETGDSNSYEQYF. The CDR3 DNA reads TGTGCCAGCGAGACGGGAGACAGTAACTCCTACGAGCAGTACTTC.

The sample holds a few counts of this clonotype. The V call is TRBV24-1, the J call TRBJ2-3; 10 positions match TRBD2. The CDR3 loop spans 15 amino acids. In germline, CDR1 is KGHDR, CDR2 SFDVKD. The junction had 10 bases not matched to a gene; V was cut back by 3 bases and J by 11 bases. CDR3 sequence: CATSDPSGRALEQYF. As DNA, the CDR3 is TGTGCCACCAGTGATCCCAGCGGGAGGGCCCTTGAGCAGTATTTT.

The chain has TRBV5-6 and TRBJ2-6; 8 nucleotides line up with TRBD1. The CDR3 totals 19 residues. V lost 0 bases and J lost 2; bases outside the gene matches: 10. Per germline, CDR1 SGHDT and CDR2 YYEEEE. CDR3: CASSLGAGGGIAGANVLTF. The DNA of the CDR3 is TGTGCCAGCAGCTTGGGGGCAGGGGGCGGAATCGCTGGGGCCAACGTCCTGACTTTC.

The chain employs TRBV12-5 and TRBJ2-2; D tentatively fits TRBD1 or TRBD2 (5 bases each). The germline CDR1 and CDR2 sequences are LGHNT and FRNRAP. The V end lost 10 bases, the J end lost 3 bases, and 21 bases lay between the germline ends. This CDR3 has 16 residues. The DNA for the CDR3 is TGTGCTAATCACATCCGGGACGCAGACTACACCGGGGAGCTGTTTTTT. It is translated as CANHIRDADYTGELFF.

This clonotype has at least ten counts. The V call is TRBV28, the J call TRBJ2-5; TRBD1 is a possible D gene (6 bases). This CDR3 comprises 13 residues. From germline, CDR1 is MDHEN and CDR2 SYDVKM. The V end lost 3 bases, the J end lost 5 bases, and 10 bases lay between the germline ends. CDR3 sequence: CASSFWQGETQYF. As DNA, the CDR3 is TGTGCCAGCAGTTTTTGGCAGGGGGAGACCCAGTACTTC.

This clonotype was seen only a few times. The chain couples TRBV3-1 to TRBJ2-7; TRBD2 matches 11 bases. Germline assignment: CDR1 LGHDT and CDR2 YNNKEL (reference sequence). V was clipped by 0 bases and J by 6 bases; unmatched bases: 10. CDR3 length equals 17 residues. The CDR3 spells CASSQESTSGSAGEQYF. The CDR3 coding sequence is TGTGCCAGCAGCCAAGAGTCAACTAGCGGGAGCGCAGGCGAGCAGTACTTC.

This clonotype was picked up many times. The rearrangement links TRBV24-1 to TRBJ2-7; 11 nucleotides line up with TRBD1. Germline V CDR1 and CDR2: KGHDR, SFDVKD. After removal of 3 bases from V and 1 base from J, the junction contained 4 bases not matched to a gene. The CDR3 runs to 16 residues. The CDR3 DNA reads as TGTGCCACCAGTGATCTGGGGGACAGGGGGTCCTACGAGCAGTACTTC. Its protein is CATSDLGDRGSYEQYF.

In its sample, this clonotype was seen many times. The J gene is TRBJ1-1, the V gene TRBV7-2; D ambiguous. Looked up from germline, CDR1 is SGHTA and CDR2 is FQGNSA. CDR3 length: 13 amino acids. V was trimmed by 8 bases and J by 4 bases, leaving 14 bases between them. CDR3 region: CASGLKPGTEAFF. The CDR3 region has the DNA TGTGCCAGCGGATTAAAACCGGGCACTGAAGCTTTCTTT.

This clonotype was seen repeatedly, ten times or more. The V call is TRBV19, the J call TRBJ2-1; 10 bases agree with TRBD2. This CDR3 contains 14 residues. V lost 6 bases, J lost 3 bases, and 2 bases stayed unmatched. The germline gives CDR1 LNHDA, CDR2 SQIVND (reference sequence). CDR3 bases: TGTGCCAGTAGGCGGACTAGCGGCTACAATGAGCAGTTCTTC. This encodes CASRRTSGYNEQFF.

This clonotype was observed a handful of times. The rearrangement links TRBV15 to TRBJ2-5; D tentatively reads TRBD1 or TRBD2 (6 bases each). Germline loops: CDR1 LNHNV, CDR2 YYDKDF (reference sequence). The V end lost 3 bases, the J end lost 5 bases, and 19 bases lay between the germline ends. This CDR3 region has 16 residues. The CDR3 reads CATSSAGTWGRETQYF. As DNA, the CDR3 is TGTGCCACCAGCAGCGCTGGGACATGGGGGAGGGAGACCCAGTACTTC.

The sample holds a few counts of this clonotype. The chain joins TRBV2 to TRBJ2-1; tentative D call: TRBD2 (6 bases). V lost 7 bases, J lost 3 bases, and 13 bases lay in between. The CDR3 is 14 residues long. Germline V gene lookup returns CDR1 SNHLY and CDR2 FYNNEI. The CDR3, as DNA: TGTGCCAGCACACCCGGGACTCTCTACAATGAGCAGTTCTTC. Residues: CASTPGTLYNEQFF.

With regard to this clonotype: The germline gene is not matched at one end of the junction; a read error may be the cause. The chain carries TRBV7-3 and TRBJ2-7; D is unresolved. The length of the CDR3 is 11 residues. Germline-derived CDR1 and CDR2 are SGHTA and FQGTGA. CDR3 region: CASSSSFERYF. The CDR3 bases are TGTGCCAGCAGCTCTTCTTTCGAGCGGTACTTC. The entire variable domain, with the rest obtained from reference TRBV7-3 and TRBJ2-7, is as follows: GAGVSQTPSNKVTEKGKYVELRCDPISGHTALYWYRQSLGQGPEFLIYFQGTGAADDSGLPNDRFFAVRPEGSVSTLKIQRTERGDSAVYLCASSSSFERYFGPGTRLTVT.

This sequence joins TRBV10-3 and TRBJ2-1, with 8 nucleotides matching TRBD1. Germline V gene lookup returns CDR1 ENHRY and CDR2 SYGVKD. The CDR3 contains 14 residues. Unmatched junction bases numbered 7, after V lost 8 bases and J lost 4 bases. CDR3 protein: CAIRPGQEYNEQFF. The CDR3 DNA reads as TGTGCCATCCGACCGGGACAGGAATACAATGAGCAGTTCTTC.

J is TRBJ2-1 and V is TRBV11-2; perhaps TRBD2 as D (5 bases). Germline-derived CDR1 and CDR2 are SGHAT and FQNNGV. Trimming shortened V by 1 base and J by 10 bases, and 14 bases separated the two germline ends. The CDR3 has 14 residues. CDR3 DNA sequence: TGTGCCAGCAGCTTAGTTGGCGGGCCGGGGGAGCAGTTCTTC. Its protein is CASSLVGGPGEQFF. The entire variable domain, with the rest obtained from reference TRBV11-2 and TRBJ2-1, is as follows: EAGVAQSPRYKIIEKRQSVAFWCNPISGHATLYWYQQILGQGPKLLIQFQNNGVVDDSQLPKDRFSAERLKGVDSTLKIQPAKLEDSAVYLCASSLVGGPGEQFFGPGTRLTVL.

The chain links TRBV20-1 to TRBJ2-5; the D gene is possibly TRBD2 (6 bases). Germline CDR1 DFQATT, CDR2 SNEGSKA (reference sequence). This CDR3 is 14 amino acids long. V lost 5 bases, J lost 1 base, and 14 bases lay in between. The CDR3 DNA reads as TGCAGTGCTCGGGGGACGACCGCCCAAGAGACCCAGTACTTC. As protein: CSARGTTAQETQYF.

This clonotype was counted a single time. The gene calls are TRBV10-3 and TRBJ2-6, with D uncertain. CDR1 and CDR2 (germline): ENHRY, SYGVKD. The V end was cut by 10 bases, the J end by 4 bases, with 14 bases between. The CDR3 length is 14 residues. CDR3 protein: CASRSRYGANVLTF. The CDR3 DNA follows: TGTGCCAGCAGATCAAGGTACGGGGCCAACGTCCTGACTTTC.

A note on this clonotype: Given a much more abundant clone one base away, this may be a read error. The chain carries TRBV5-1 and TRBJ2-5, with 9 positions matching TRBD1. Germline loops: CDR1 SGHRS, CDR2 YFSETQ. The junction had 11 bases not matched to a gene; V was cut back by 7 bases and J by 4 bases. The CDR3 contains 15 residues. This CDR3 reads CASGSTGGIGETQYF. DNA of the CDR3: TGCGCCAGCGGCTCGACAGGGGGAATTGGAGAGACCCAGTACTTC.

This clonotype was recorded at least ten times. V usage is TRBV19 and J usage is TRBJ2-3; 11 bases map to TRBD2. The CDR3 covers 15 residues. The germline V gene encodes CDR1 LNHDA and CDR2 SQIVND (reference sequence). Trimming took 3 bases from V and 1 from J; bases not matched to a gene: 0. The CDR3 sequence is CASSMTSGGTDTQYF. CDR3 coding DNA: TGTGCCAGTAGTATGACTAGCGGGGGCACAGATACGCAGTATTTT.

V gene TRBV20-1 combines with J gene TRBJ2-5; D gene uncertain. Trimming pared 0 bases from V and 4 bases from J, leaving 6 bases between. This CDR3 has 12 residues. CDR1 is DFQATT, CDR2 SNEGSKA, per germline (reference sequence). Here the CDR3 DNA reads TGCAGTGCTAGAGACTCCAGAGAGACCCAGTACTTC. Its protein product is CSARDSRETQYF.

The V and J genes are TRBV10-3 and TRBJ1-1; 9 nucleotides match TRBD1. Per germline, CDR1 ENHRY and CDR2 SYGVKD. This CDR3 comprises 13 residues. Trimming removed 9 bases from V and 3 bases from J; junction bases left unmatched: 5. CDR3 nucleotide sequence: TGTGCCATTCGACAGGGGGGAGACACTGAAGCTTTCTTT. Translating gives CAIRQGGDTEAFF.

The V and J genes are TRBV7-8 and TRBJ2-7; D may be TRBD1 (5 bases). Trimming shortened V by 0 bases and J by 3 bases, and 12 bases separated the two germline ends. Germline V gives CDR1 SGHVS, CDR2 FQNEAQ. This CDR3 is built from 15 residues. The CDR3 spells CASSLAEDRIYEQYF. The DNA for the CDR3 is TGTGCCAGCAGCTTAGCCGAAGACAGAATCTACGAGCAGTACTTC.